This T cell receptor beta chain emerged from a study of yellow fever vaccine responses in identical twins. Study conclusions and caveats: Each twin's T cell response to the vaccine was reported to look partly convergent and partly personalized.

TCRdb fed the RT-PCR reads into MiXCR, producing one record per CDR3 protein. This sample carries over a thousand distinct CDR3 sequences, 6% to 6.5% of them seen once, and the ten largest clones take around 10%. This clonotype occurred a few times. Its specificity is unknown. The CDR3 loop spans 16 amino acids. Germline V lookup: CDR1 SGHNT, CDR2 YENEEA. Trimming took off 4 bases at V and 0 bases at J, with 15 bases between the two ends. The sequenced sample was T cells from blood (PBMCs), unsorted or a sorted subset (not recorded which), obtained before or after yellow fever vaccination (not recorded which). This clonotype was sampled from a woman aged 18-29 years who received the yellow fever vaccine. The rearrangement uses TRBV11-3 and TRBJ2-5; weak D call: TRBD1 (6 bases). The CDR3 region has the DNA TGTGCCAGCAGCTCGCCCCCCTGGGACAACCAAGAGACCCAGTACTTC. This sequence encodes CASSSPPWDNQETQYF.